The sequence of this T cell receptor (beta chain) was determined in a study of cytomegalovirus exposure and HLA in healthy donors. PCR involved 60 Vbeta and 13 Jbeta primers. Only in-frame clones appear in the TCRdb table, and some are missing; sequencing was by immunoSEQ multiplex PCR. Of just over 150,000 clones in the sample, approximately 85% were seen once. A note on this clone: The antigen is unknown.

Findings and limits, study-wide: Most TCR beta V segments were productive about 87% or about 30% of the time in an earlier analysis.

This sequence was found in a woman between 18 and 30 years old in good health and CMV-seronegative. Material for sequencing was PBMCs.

In DNA, the CDR3 is TGTGCCAGCAGACCCGGACAGTTCTATGGCTACACCTTC. Amino acid sequence: CASRPGQFYGYTF. The chain recombines TRBV6-1 with TRBJ1-2; a possible D gene is TRBD1 (6 bases). Trimming cost V 6 bases and J 4 bases, with 12 bases left between them. This CDR3 comprises 13 residues. CDR1 and CDR2 (germline): MNHNS, SASEGT.